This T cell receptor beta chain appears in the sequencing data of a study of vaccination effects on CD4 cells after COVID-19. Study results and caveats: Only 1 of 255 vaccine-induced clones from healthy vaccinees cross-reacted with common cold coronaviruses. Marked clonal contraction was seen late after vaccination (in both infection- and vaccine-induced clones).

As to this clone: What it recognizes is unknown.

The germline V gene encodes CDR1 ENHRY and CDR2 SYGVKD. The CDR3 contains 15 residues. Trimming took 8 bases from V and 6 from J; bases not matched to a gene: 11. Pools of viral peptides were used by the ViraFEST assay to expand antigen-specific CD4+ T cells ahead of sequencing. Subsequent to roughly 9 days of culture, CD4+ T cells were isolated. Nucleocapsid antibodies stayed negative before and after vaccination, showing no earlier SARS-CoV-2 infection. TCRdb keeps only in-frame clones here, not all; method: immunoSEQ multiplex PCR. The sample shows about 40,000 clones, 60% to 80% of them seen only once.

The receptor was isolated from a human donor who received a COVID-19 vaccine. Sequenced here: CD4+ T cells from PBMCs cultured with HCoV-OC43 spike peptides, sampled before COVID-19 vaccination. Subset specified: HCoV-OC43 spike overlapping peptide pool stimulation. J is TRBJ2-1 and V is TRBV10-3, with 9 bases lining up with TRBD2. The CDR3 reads CAISSLSGGFNEQFF. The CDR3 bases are TGTGCCATCTCCTCCTTGAGCGGGGGGTTCAATGAGCAGTTCTTC.